This TCR beta chain derives from a study of blood T cell repertoires in COVID-19. After removal of 3 bases from V and 0 bases from J, the junction contained 5 bases not matched to a gene. From germline, CDR1 is MNHNS and CDR2 SASEGT. The CDR3 consists of 16 residues. The data were produced by immunoSEQ multiplex PCR, yet TCRdb's version contains in-frame clones alone and is incomplete. The repertoire holds 200,000 to 250,000 clones, with 82% as singletons. The clonotype was recovered from a woman of 80 years or more with acute or convalescent COVID-19. The chain links TRBV6-1 to TRBJ1-2, with 9 bases lining up with TRBD1. The sample comprised peripheral blood. CDR3 protein: CASSEGQGATNYGYTF. Here the CDR3 DNA reads TGTGCCAGCAGTGAGGGACAGGGTGCCACTAACTATGGCTACACCTTC.